This TCR beta chain is drawn from a study of tumor-infiltrating lymphocytes in primary liver carcinoma. As for the study in general: Aged between 30 and 69 years, the patients were men and women.

The ends were cut back, 3 bases at V and 5 bases at J, with 10 bases in the middle. The CDR3 totals 14 residues. The germline V gene has CDR1 SGHVS and CDR2 FQNEAQ. The source material, 20-30 mg of unsorted bulk tissue, was used to co-extract RNA and DNA. Primary liver carcinoma in the patients was surgically resected. Every tumor contributed samples taken at five separate regions. Over 85% of the cells in every tumor sample were viable tumor cells. This clonotype came up many times. The researchers produced TCR beta cDNA from around 0.5 ug total RNA with a constant-region primer. Construction of TCR beta libraries relied on three successive nested multiplex PCR rounds employing slightly modified ARM-PCR. TRBV1-TRBV30 forward primers paired with a C-beta reverse primer were used in the first two PCR rounds, which ran approximately 10 cycles each. TCRdb processed the multiplex PCR reads anew with MiXCR; each CDR3 protein has one entry. The sample lists more than 60,000 distinct CDR3 sequences; 60% to 75% were seen once.

The TCR comes from a man aged 40-49 years with primary liver carcinoma and hepatitis B virus infection. The rearrangement links TRBV7-8 to TRBJ2-2; no clear D gene. Sequencing input: liver tumor tissue from sampling region 4. Noted subset: tumor region T4, right-lateral pole. This CDR3 reads CASSLSGQTGELFF. In DNA, the CDR3 is TGTGCCAGCAGCTTGTCCGGCCAAACCGGGGAGCTGTTTTTT.